The clone carrying this T cell receptor beta chain showed up just once. What it binds is unknown. This entry comes from a study of T cells in Graves' hyperthyroidism and ophthalmopathy. The CDR3 extends over 13 amino acids. V lost 6 bases and J lost 8, with 13 bases in between. Germline lookup yields CDR1 SNHLY and CDR2 FYNNEI. Patients aged 18 to 65 had newly diagnosed hyperthyroidism lasting under 2 months. Study-wide points: Within blood appeared most thyroid clonotypes that had expanded above 0.001.

The source material, RNA transcripts, was used to amplify TCR beta CDR3 regions. When the TCR CDR3 underwent first-round RT-PCR, the HTBI primer set was used. TCRdb fed the multiplex PCR reads into MiXCR, producing one record per CDR3 protein. The top ten clones hold about 8% of a sample with almost 600,000 distinct CDR3 sequences, roughly 50% of them seen once. The chain has TRBV2 and TRBJ2-2; no clear D. The source is a young woman with Graves' hyperthyroidism. The sequencing input was peripheral blood or thyroid tissue (not recorded which). CDR3 amino acids: CASSHTHGGELFF. CDR3 nucleotides: TGTGCCAGCAGCCACACGCACGGAGGGGAGCTGTTTTTT.